Following are 21 T cell receptor beta chains from one sample sequenced in a study of breast tumors, draining lymph nodes, adjacent tissues. Axillary draining lymph nodes of breast cancer patients supplied the node samples. TCRdb processed the multiplex PCR reads anew with MiXCR; each CDR3 protein has one entry. The sample has 75,000 to 100,000 distinct CDR3 sequences; roughly a fifth are singletons. The source material was axillary lymph node tissue. The receptor set was obtained from a female donor with breast cancer. Some clones in this sample may be carry-over from other donors' samples.

This clonotype was counted at least ten times. The chain is built from TRBV5-6 and TRBJ2-7; TRBD2 matches at 9 bases. The CDR3 is 16 amino acids. V trimming: 3 bases; J trimming: 3 bases; junction bases outside the gene matches: 10. Germline lookup yields CDR1 SGHDT and CDR2 YYEEEE. CDR3 DNA sequence: TGTGCCAGCAGCTCCCGTCGGAGACTAGCGGACTACGAGCAGTACTTC. It encodes CASSSRRRLADYEQYF. Supplemented by reference TRBV5-6 and TRBJ2-7, the full variable domain reads DAGVTQSPTHLIKTRGQQVTLRCSPKSGHDTVSWYQQALGQGPQFIFQYYEEEERQRGNFPDRFSGHQFPNYSSELNVNALLLGDSALYLCASSSRRRLADYEQYFGPGTRLTVT.

The V gene is TRBV20-1, the J gene TRBJ2-4, with D maybe TRBD1 (6 bases). CDR1 is DFQATT, CDR2 SNEGSKA, per germline (reference sequence). The CDR3 loop spans 16 amino acids. The V end lost 4 bases, the J end lost 0 bases, and 16 bases lay between the germline ends. DNA for the CDR3: TGCAGTGCTACCGCTCACAGGGATCTAGCCAAAAACATTCAGTACTTC. It encodes CSATAHRDLAKNIQYF.

This clonotype occurred many times. The chain joins TRBV5-5 to TRBJ2-5; D may be TRBD1 (6 bases). Germline lookup yields CDR1 SGHKS and CDR2 YYEKEE (reference sequence). The germline V and J ends were trimmed by 4 bases and 4 bases, with 14 bases remaining between them. The CDR3 is made up of 14 amino acids. The CDR3 DNA follows: TGTGCCAGCAGCCGGGGACATTTTGTAGAGACCCAGTACTTC. Protein: CASSRGHFVETQYF.

This clonotype was seen ten or more times. J is TRBJ2-3 and V is TRBV7-9, with 9 nucleotides matching TRBD2. This CDR3 contains 16 residues. Looked up from germline, CDR1 is SEHNR and CDR2 is FQNEAQ (reference sequence). Unmatched junction bases numbered 6, after V lost 3 bases and J lost 2 bases. Here the CDR3 DNA reads TGTGCCAGCAGCTTTGGTAGCGGGAGACCCACAGATACGCAGTATTTT. Its protein product is CASSFGSGRPTDTQYF.

This rearrangement joins TRBV7-9 to TRBJ1-2; D unclear. V dropped 8 bases and J dropped 0 bases, with 10 bases sitting between them. Germline CDR1 and CDR2: SEHNR and FQNEAQ (reference sequence). The CDR3 length is 13 residues. The CDR3 nucleotides are TGTGCCAGCGTCGAGCGAGCTAACTATGGCTACACCTTC. Its translation is CASVERANYGYTF. The full variable domain, rest sourced from reference TRBV7-9 and TRBJ1-2, is DTGVSQNPRHKITKRGQNVTFRCDPISEHNRLYWYRQTLGQGPEFLTYFQNEAQLEKSRLLSDRFSAERPKGSFSTLEIQRTEQGDSAMYLCASVERANYGYTFGSGTRLTVV.

This clonotype was seen more than once but under ten times. V usage is TRBV28 and J usage is TRBJ2-7; tentative D call: TRBD1 (6 bases). This CDR3 has 13 amino acids. Trimming cost V 4 bases and J 5 bases, with 12 bases left between them. From germline, CDR1 is MDHEN and CDR2 SYDVKM. The CDR3 sequence is CASSYSHRDEQYF. The CDR3 DNA reads TGTGCCAGCAGTTATTCCCACAGGGACGAGCAGTACTTC.

At least ten counts were recorded for this clonotype. The rearrangement links TRBV5-4 to TRBJ2-7; D possibly uses TRBD1 or TRBD2 (5 bases each). CDR3 length equals 15 residues. V shed 1 base and J shed 4 bases, with 15 bases lying between them. Per the germline V gene, CDR1 is SGHNT and CDR2 is YYREEE (reference sequence). The CDR3 nucleotides are TGTGCCAGCAGCTTGTTGACCGGGGCTGCTTACGAGCAGTACTTC. Encoded protein: CASSLLTGAAYEQYF.

This clonotype was seen many times. The genes are TRBV20-1 and TRBJ2-3, with D maybe TRBD2 (5 bases). The germline V gene encodes CDR1 DFQATT and CDR2 SNEGSKA (reference sequence). CDR3 size: 13 residues. Trimming shortened V by 3 bases and J by 6 bases, and 13 bases separated the two germline ends. The CDR3: CSASRPGLDTQYF. CDR3 in DNA: TGCAGTGCTAGCCGACCCGGACTGGATACGCAGTATTTT.

This clonotype was picked up many times. This chain connects TRBV20-1 to TRBJ2-7, with TRBD1 matching over 8 bases. After removal of 8 bases from V and 2 bases from J, the junction contained 8 bases not matched to a gene. CDR1 is DFQATT, CDR2 SNEGSKA, per germline (reference sequence). The CDR3 has 13 amino acids. CDR3 coding DNA: TGCAGTCCCTTCGACAGGGGCGCCTACGAGCAGTACTTC. Protein sequence: CSPFDRGAYEQYF.

This clonotype was observed many times. V gene TRBV6-1 combines with J gene TRBJ1-2, with D unresolved. This CDR3 region has 13 residues. The V gene's germline CDR1 is MNHNS and CDR2 SASEGT. Between the trimmed V and J ends, which lost 4 bases and 1 base, there was a span of 7 bases. CDR3 sequence reads: CASSARNNYGYTF. The DNA for the CDR3 is TGTGCCAGCAGTGCTCGCAATAACTATGGCTACACCTTC.

There are many counts of this clonotype. The chain links TRBV6-2 or TRBV6-3 to TRBJ2-7; D might be TRBD2 (7 bases). With 0 bases removed from V and 6 bases from J, the gap between germline ends came to 15 bases. Germline assignment: CDR1 MNHEY and CDR2 SVGEGT. The CDR3 has 15 amino acids. This CDR3 reads CASSYSIYREGEQYF. The CDR3 nucleotides read TGTGCCAGCAGTTACTCGATCTACAGGGAGGGCGAGCAGTACTTC.

In this sample, this clonotype turned up many times. This sequence joins TRBV20-1 and TRBJ2-1; possibly TRBD1 for D (8 bases). The V end lost 7 bases, the J end lost 2 bases, and 15 bases lay between the germline ends. Germline CDR1 is DFQATT and CDR2 is SNEGSKA (reference sequence). This CDR3 is 14 amino acids long. In nucleotides, the CDR3 is TGCAGTGTGAAACAGGGGGGGCCCTACAATGAGCAGTTCTTC. This encodes CSVKQGGPYNEQFF.

This clonotype was recorded many times. The chain employs TRBV6-1 and TRBJ2-2; D remains unclear. From germline, CDR1 is MNHNS and CDR2 SASEGT. This CDR3 comprises 15 residues. Trimming took 4 bases from V and 1 from J, leaving 10 bases between them. The DNA of the CDR3 is TGTGCCAGCAGTGGACGGCCGTTGAACACCGGGGAGCTGTTTTTT. This sequence encodes CASSGRPLNTGELFF.

This clonotype was observed at least ten times. The rearrangement joins TRBV6-2 or TRBV6-3 to TRBJ2-2, with D uncertain. Trimming shortened V by 4 bases and J by 4 bases, and 7 bases separated the two germline ends. Germline values: CDR1 MNHEY, CDR2 SVGEGT. The CDR3 length is 13 residues. DNA for the CDR3: TGTGCCAGCAGTTTGGCCGCCACCGGGGAGCTGTTTTTT. Residues: CASSLAATGELFF.

This clonotype was detected ten times or more. The chain recombines TRBV20-1 with TRBJ2-1; a weak D match, TRBD2 (6 bases). The CDR3 consists of 14 residues. Trimming pared 5 bases from V and 5 bases from J, leaving 16 bases between. CDR1 and CDR2 from the germline V gene are DFQATT and SNEGSKA (reference sequence). The CDR3 sequence is CSAEGRGMDNEQFF. Written as DNA, the CDR3 is TGCAGTGCTGAGGGTCGCGGGATGGACAATGAGCAGTTCTTC.

This clonotype was counted at least ten times. The chain links TRBV11-3 to TRBJ2-3; tentative D call: TRBD2 (5 bases). Germline assignment: CDR1 SGHNT and CDR2 YENEEA. CDR3 length: 12 amino acids. V lost 4 bases and J lost 4, with 6 bases in between. The CDR3, as DNA: TGTGCCAGCAGCTGGAGGTCAGATACGCAGTATTTT. Protein sequence: CASSWRSDTQYF.

For this clonotype: This may be a read error: a much more frequent sequence differs by one nucleotide. The chain carries TRBV19 and TRBJ1-5; no reliable D call. Looked up from germline, CDR1 is LNHDA and CDR2 is SQIVND (reference sequence). The V and J ends lost 6 bases and 0 bases respectively, with 12 bases between them. The CDR3 contains 15 residues. The CDR3, as DNA: TGTGCCAGTAGGGCGGGGTTTTATAGCAATCAGCCCCAGCATTTT. Translating it yields CASRAGFYSNQPQHF.

The sample holds many counts of this clonotype. The V and J genes are TRBV5-1 and TRBJ2-7, with D perhaps being TRBD1 or TRBD2 (7 bases each). The CDR3 totals 15 residues. From germline, CDR1 is SGHRS and CDR2 YFSETQ. V dropped 1 base and J dropped 5 bases, with 16 bases sitting between them. The CDR3 DNA sequence: TGCGCCAGCAGCTTGAGGCAGGGGGGGAACCACGAGCAGTACTTC. Translation: CASSLRQGGNHEQYF.

In its sample, this clonotype was seen many times. The CDR3 sequence: CASSATGTNEKLFF. The CDR3 bases are TGTGCCAGCAGCGCGACAGGGACTAATGAAAAACTGTTTTTT. V is TRBV9 and J is TRBJ1-4, with 7 bases fitting TRBD1. Per the germline V gene, CDR1 is SGDLS and CDR2 is YYNGEE. V shed 3 bases, J shed 2 bases, and the junction held 1 base outside the gene matches. The CDR3 sequence is 14 residues long.

This clonotype was seen a handful of times. The genes are TRBV5-6 and TRBJ2-3; D gene ambiguous. The V end lost 6 bases, the J end lost 3 bases, and 17 bases lay between the germline ends. The CDR3 sequence is 15 residues long. Per germline, CDR1 SGHDT and CDR2 YYEEEE. The CDR3 is CASNFWGFTTDTQYF. Written as DNA, the CDR3 is TGTGCCAGCAACTTCTGGGGATTCACGACAGATACGCAGTATTTT.

In its sample, this clonotype was seen many times. The rearrangement links TRBV20-1 to TRBJ1-3, with 8 bases aligning to TRBD1. Per the germline V gene, CDR1 is DFQATT and CDR2 is SNEGSKA (reference sequence). This CDR3 has 16 amino acids. V shed 0 bases and J 0 bases; nucleotides not matched to a gene: 4. DNA of the CDR3: TGCAGTGCTAGAGATATGACAGGGGTCTCTGGAAACACCATATATTTT. Protein product: CSARDMTGVSGNTIYF.